This TCR beta chain was sequenced for a study of cytomegalovirus exposure and HLA in healthy donors. Across the study: HLA-typed donors were the source of approximately 85 million unique TCRs held in an early data release.

Trimming removed 2 bases at V and 2 bases at J, with 8 bases between. The CDR3 length is 14 residues. The germline gives CDR1 MRHNA, CDR2 SNTAGT. In the PCR, 60 Vbeta and 13 Jbeta primers were used. Here immunoSEQ multiplex PCR was the method, and the copy in TCRdb shows in-frame clones only, minus some. The table has approximately 160,000 clones, approximately 80% seen once; the top ten hold 1.5% to 2%. Concerning this clone: Its matching antigen is unknown.

Study-level results: For TCR beta chains, V- and J-gene trimming was later linked to a missense DCLRE1C variant. CMV serostatus was the sole immune exposure data available.

The source of this sequence is a woman younger than 45 in good health and CMV-seronegative. Material for sequencing was PBMCs. The V and J genes are TRBV6-4 and TRBJ2-3; D perhaps matches TRBD1 (6 bases). The CDR3 spells CASSDGQPTDTQYF. Written as DNA, the CDR3 is TGTGCCAGCAGTGACGGACAGCCCACAGATACGCAGTATTTT.